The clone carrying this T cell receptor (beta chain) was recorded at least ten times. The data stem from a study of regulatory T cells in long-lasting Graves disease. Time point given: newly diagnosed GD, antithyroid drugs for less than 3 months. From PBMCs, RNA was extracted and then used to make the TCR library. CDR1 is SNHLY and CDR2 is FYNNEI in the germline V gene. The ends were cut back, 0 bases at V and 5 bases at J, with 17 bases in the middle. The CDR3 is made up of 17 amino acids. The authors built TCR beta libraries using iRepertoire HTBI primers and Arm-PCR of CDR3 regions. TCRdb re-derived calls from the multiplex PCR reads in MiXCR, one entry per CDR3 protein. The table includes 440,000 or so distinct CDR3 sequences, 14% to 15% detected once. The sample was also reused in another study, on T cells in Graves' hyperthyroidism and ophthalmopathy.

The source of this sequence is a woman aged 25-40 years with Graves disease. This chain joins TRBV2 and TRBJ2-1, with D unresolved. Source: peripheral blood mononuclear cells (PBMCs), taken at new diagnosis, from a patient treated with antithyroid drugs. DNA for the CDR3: TGTGCCAGCAGTGAAGCCCCCCAGCGACCGGGCCACAATGAGCAGTTCTTC. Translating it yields CASSEAPQRPGHNEQFF.